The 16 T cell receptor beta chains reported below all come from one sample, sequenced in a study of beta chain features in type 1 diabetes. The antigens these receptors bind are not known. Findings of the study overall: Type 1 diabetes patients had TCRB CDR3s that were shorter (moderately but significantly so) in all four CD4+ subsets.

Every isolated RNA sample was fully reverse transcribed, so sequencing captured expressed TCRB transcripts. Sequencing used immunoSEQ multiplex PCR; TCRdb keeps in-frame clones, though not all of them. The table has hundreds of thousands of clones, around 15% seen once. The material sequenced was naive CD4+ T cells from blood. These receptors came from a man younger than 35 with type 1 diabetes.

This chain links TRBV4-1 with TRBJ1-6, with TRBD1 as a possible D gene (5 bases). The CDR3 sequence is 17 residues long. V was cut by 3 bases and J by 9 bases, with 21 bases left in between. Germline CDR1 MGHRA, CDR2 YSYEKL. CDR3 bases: TGCGCCAGCAGCCAGTCGGGACCGAAGGCCGTGACTTCACCCCTCCACTTT. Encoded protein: CASSQSGPKAVTSPLHF.

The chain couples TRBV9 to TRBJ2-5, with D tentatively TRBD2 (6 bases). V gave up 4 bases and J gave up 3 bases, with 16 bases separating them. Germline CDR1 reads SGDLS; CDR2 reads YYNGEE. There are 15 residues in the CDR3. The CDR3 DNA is TGTGCCAGCAGCCCCCGGGGACTGAGAGAAGAGACCCAGTACTTC. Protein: CASSPRGLREETQYF.

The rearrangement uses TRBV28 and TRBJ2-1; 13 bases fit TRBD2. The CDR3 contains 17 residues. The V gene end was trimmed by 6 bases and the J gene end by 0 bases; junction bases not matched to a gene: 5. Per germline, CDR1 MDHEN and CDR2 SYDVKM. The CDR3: CASRGLAGISSYNEQFF. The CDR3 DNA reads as TGTGCCAGCAGGGGACTAGCGGGGATCTCCTCCTACAATGAGCAGTTCTTC.

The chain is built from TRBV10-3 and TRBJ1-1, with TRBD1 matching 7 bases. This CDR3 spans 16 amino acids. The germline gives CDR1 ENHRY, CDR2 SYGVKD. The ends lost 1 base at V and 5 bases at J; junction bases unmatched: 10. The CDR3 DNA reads TGTGCCATCAGTGAGTGGCGGGGGGACAGAACAACTGAAGCTTTCTTT. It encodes CAISEWRGDRTTEAFF.

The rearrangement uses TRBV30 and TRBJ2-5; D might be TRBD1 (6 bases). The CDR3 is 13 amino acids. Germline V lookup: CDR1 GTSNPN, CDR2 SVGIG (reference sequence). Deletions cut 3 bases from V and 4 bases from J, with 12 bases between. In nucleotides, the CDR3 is TGTGCCTGGAGGCCAGGGGCCAGAGAGACCCAGTACTTC. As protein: CAWRPGARETQYF.

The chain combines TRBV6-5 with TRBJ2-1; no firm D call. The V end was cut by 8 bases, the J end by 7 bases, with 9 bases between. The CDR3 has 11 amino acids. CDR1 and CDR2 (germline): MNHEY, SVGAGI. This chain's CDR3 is CASLLHNEQFF. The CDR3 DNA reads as TGTGCCAGCCTACTCCATAATGAGCAGTTCTTC.

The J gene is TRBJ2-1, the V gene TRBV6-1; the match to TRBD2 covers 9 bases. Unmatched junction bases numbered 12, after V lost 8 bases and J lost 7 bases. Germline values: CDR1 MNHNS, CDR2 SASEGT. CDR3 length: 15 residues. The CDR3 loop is CASDSAGGPWNEQFF. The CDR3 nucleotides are TGTGCCAGCGACTCGGCGGGGGGGCCGTGGAATGAGCAGTTCTTC.

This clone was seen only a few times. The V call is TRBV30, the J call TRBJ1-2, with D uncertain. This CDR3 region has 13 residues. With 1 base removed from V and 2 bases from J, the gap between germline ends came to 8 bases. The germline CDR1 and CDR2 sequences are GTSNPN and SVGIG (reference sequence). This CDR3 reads CAWSDKQNYGYTF. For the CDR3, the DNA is TGTGCCTGGAGTGACAAGCAGAACTATGGCTACACCTTC.

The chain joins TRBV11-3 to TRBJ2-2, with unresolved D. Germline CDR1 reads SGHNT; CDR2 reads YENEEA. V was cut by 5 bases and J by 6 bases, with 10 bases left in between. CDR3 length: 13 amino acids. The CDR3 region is CASSRVYPGELFF. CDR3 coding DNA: TGTGCCAGCAGCCGTGTTTACCCCGGGGAGCTGTTTTTT.

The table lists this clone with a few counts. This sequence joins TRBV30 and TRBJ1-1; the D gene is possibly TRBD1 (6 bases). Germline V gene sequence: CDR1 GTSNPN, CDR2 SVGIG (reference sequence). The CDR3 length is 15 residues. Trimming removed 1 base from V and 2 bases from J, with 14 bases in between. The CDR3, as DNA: TGTGCCTGGAGTGCGGACAGTCGGGGAAACACTGAAGCTTTCTTT. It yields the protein CAWSADSRGNTEAFF. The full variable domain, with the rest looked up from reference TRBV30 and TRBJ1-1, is SQTIHQWPATLVQPVGSPLSLECTVEGTSNPNLYWYRQAAGRGLQLLFYSVGIGQISSEVPQNLSASRPQDRQFILSSKKLLLSDSGFYLCAWSADSRGNTEAFFGQGTRLTVV.

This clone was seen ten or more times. Here the CDR3 reads CASSKTGGVGQFF. In DNA form, the CDR3 reads TGTGCCAGCAGCAAGACTGGGGGAGTAGGGCAGTTCTTC. V usage is TRBV13 and J usage is TRBJ2-1; D tentatively reads TRBD1 or TRBD2 (5 bases each). Germline lookup yields CDR1 PRHDT and CDR2 FYEKMQ (reference sequence). The V end was cut by 5 bases, the J end by 12 bases, with 17 bases between. This CDR3 has 13 residues.

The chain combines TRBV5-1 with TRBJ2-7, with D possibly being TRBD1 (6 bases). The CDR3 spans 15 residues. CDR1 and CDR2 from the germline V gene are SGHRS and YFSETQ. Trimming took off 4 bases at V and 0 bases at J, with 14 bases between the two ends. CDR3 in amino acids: CASSKLRGSSYEQYF. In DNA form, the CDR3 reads TGCGCCAGCAGCAAACTCAGGGGAAGCTCCTACGAGCAGTACTTC.

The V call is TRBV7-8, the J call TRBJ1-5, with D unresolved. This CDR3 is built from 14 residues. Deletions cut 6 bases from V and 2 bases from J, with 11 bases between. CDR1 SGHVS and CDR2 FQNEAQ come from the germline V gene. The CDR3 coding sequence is TGTGCCAGCAGATCCAGTGTCGGCAATCAGCCCCAGCATTTT. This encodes CASRSSVGNQPQHF.

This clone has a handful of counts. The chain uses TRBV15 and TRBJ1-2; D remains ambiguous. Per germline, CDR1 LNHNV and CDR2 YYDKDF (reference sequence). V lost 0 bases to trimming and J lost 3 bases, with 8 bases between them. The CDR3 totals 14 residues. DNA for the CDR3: TGTGCCACCAGCAGAGAAGGGAATGACTATGGCTACACCTTC. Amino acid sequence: CATSREGNDYGYTF.

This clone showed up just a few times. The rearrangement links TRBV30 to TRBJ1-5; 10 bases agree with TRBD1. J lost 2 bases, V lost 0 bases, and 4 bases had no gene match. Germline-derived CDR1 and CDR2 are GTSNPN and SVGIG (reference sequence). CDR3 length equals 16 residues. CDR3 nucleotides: TGTGCCTGGAGTGTGGGACAGGGGTATGGCAATCAGCCCCAGCATTTT. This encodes CAWSVGQGYGNQPQHF.

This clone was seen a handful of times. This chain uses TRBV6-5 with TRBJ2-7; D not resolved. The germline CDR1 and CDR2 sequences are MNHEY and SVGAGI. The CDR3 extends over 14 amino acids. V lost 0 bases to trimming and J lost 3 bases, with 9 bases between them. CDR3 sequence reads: CASSYSSRIYEQYF. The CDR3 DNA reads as TGTGCCAGCAGTTACTCGTCCCGAATCTACGAGCAGTACTTC.